The source of this TCR beta chain is a study of T cell responses to AZD1222 COVID-19 vaccine. The study's findings and limits: Donors were mostly white British, more females; clonal diversity possibly underestimated. At baseline, seropositivity was found in only 6 or 7 AZD1222 recipients.

CDR1 MNHEY and CDR2 SMNVEV come from the germline V gene (reference sequence). This CDR3 has 16 amino acids. Trimming pared 10 bases from V and 4 bases from J, leaving 25 bases between. Generated by immunoSEQ multiplex PCR, the TCRdb table keeps only in-frame clones and is missing some. The sample lists roughly 150,000 clones; roughly nine tenths were seen once. Concerning this clone: Its antigen is currently unknown.

The clonotype comes from an adult in good health. Specimen: peripheral blood, collected on day 0 of AZD1222 vaccination. The chain couples TRBV27 to TRBJ1-2; D remains unclear. In DNA form, the CDR3 reads TGTGCCACCAACCCCATGGCCTCAGGTTCGGGCTATGGCTACACCTTC. It specifies CATNPMASGSGYGYTF.